A single sample is the source of the 20 T cell receptor beta chains below, sequenced in a study of cytomegalovirus exposure and HLA in healthy donors (dated by TCRdb to between 2016 and 2019). Library creation used the immunoSEQ multiplex PCR assay. For the multiplex PCR, a mixture combining 60 forward primers for TCR Vbeta segments and 13 reverse primers for TCR Jbeta segments was used. This immuneACCESS table, as held by TCRdb, lists in-frame sequences with V and J called but not all clones. Of the missing ones, under half trace to an unresolved V gene in checked studies; the others have no known cause. This sample gives around 120,000 clones in total; about 80% of them show up just once. The ten largest clones capture 2.7% of the sample. Sequencing was performed on PBMCs. These TCRs come from a woman in her forties in good health and CMV-seropositive.

V gene TRBV9 combines with J gene TRBJ2-7, with 9 bases fitting TRBD2. J gave up 6 bases and V 2 bases, and 12 bases lay outside the gene matches. The CDR3 contains 16 residues. Germline V lookup: CDR1 SGDLS, CDR2 YYNGEE. CDR3 sequence: CASSVANLAGEGEQYF. CDR3 DNA sequence: TGTGCCAGCAGCGTGGCAAATTTAGCGGGAGAAGGCGAGCAGTACTTC.

The V call is TRBV28, the J call TRBJ2-1, with 8 bases that match TRBD2. Germline V gene data show CDR1 as MDHEN and CDR2 as SYDVKM. V trimming: 5 bases; J trimming: 3 bases; junction bases outside the gene matches: 15. The CDR3 is made up of 18 amino acids. This CDR3 reads CASSNETIAGLRYNEQFF. Here the CDR3 DNA reads TGTGCCAGCAGTAACGAGACCATAGCGGGACTTCGCTACAATGAGCAGTTCTTC. Combining the CDR3 with reference TRBV28 and TRBJ2-1 gives the whole variable domain DVKVTQSSRYLVKRTGEKVFLECVQDMDHENMFWYRQDPGLGLRLIYFSYDVKMKEKGDIPEGYSVSREKKERFSLILESASTNQTSMYLCASSNETIAGLRYNEQFFGPGTRLTVL.

The genes are TRBV6-5 and TRBJ1-5; 11 bases map to TRBD1. This CDR3 has 14 amino acids. Germline CDR1 is MNHEY and CDR2 is SVGAGI. V lost 6 bases and J lost 5; bases outside the gene matches: 3. Here the CDR3 DNA reads TGTGCCAGCAGAGGACAGGGGGCAGATCAGCCCCAGCATTTT. Encoded protein: CASRGQGADQPQHF.

V and J are TRBV5-6 and TRBJ2-7; 7 nucleotides line up with TRBD2. The V and J ends lost 1 base and 9 bases, in that order; junction bases with no gene match: 13. The germline gives CDR1 SGHDT, CDR2 YYEEEE. The CDR3 runs to 15 residues. The CDR3 spells CASSLLASGSWVQYF. CDR3 nucleotide sequence: TGTGCCAGCAGCTTGTTGGCTAGCGGATCGTGGGTGCAGTACTTC.

This clone was seen only once. The J gene is TRBJ2-1, the V gene TRBV6-5; perhaps TRBD2 as D (5 bases). The CDR3 covers 14 residues. Trimming pared 9 bases from V and 5 bases from J, leaving 17 bases between. The germline V gene encodes CDR1 MNHEY and CDR2 SVGAGI. As DNA, the CDR3 is TGTGCCAGTTCCCGAAGAGGGCGGCACAATGAGCAGTTCTTC. The encoded protein is CASSRRGRHNEQFF.

The rearrangement uses TRBV5-1 and TRBJ2-1; 10 bases match TRBD2. CDR3 size: 16 residues. Germline CDR1 SGHRS, CDR2 YFSETQ. V trimming: 6 bases; J trimming: 4 bases; junction bases outside the gene matches: 10. CDR3 nucleotides: TGCGCCAGCAAGGCCATCAGCGGGGGGGCTTACAATGAGCAGTTCTTC. It encodes CASKAISGGAYNEQFF.

The chain recombines TRBV6-1 with TRBJ2-1; 12 bases map to TRBD2. V lost 8 bases to trimming and J lost 6 bases; unmatched junction nucleotides: 5. This CDR3 is built from 14 residues. Germline assignment: CDR1 MNHNS and CDR2 SASEGT. The CDR3 nucleotides are TGTGCCAGCGGGCTAGCGGGGGGGCCCAATGAGCAGTTCTTC. This gives the protein CASGLAGGPNEQFF.

The CDR3 here is CAWIPTSDTQYF. DNA of the CDR3: TGTGCCTGGATACCTACGTCGGATACGCAGTATTTT. V gene TRBV30 combines with J gene TRBJ2-3, with D uncertain. V was trimmed by 4 bases and J by 6 bases, leaving 11 bases between them. The CDR3 covers 12 residues. CDR1 is GTSNPN, CDR2 SVGIG, per germline (reference sequence). The full variable domain, in which reference TRBV30 and TRBJ2-3 provide the parts outside the CDR3, is SQTIHQWPATLVQPVGSPLSLECTVEGTSNPNLYWYRQAAGRGLQLLFYSVGIGQISSEVPQNLSASRPQDRQFILSSKKLLLSDSGFYLCAWIPTSDTQYFGPGTRLTVL.

V usage is TRBV19 and J usage is TRBJ1-6; 7 bases are shared with TRBD1. The CDR3 runs 16 residues. V trimming: 0 bases; J trimming: 9 bases; junction bases outside the gene matches: 8. Germline lookup yields CDR1 LNHDA and CDR2 SQIVND (reference sequence). The CDR3 spells CASSIDLQGKGSPLHF. The CDR3 DNA sequence: TGTGCCAGTAGTATAGACCTACAGGGGAAAGGTTCACCCCTCCACTTT. Combining the CDR3 with reference TRBV19 and TRBJ1-6 gives the whole variable domain DGGITQSPKYLFRKEGQNVTLSCEQNLNHDAMYWYRQDPGQGLRLIYYSQIVNDFQKGDIAEGYSVSREKKESFPLTVTSAQKNPTAFYLCASSIDLQGKGSPLHFGNGTRLTVT.

CDR3 nucleotides: TGTGCCACCAGCAGTGTTGGCAGGGGGCAAACTAATGAAAAACTGTTTTTT. This translates into CATSSVGRGQTNEKLFF. The V and J genes are TRBV15 and TRBJ1-4, with 8 bases lining up with TRBD1. The length of the CDR3 is 17 residues. Germline-derived CDR1 and CDR2 are LNHNV and YYDKDF (reference sequence). With 3 bases clipped from V and 1 base from J, the junction kept 7 bases outside the gene matches. The entire variable domain, with the rest obtained from reference TRBV15 and TRBJ1-4, is as follows: DAMVIQNPRYQVTQFGKPVTLSCSQTLNHNVMYWYQQKSSQAPKLLFHYYDKDFNNEADTPDNFQSRRPNTSFCFLDIRSPGLGDTAMYLCATSSVGRGQTNEKLFFGSGTQLSVL.

The chain is built from TRBV13 and TRBJ1-2, with TRBD1 as a possible D gene (5 bases). The CDR3 has 17 residues. Germline V lookup: CDR1 PRHDT, CDR2 FYEKMQ (reference sequence). Trimming shortened V by 5 bases and J by 1 base, and 20 bases separated the two germline ends. CDR3 nucleotides: TGTGCCAGCAGCCGTGGGGGGGACTCTCGGGTTAACTATGGCTACACCTTC. Amino acids: CASSRGGDSRVNYGYTF.

This clone was observed a few times. The rearrangement joins TRBV27 to TRBJ1-1; D gene ambiguous. Between the trimmed V and J ends, which lost 5 bases and 7 bases, there was a span of 8 bases. The germline V gene has CDR1 MNHEY and CDR2 SMNVEV (reference sequence). The CDR3 is 11 residues long. Here the CDR3 DNA reads TGTGCCAGCAGTAACTTTCGTGAAGCTTTCTTT. This gives the protein CASSNFREAFF.

The chain employs TRBV7-3 and TRBJ2-3; 8 bases fit TRBD2. This CDR3 comprises 18 residues. Unmatched junction bases numbered 12, after V lost 1 base and J lost 3 bases. CDR1 is SGHTA and CDR2 is FQGTGA in the germline V gene. CDR3 protein: CASSLNGPGGAGTDTQYF. DNA for the CDR3: TGTGCCAGCAGCTTAAACGGGCCCGGGGGGGCCGGGACAGATACGCAGTATTTT.

The chain has TRBV27 and TRBJ1-1, with D hard to call. Looked up from germline, CDR1 is MNHEY and CDR2 is SMNVEV (reference sequence). CDR3 length: 13 residues. V lost 6 bases and J lost 4, with 12 bases in between. DNA for the CDR3: TGTGCCAGCAGACCCCGAACGGGCACTGAAGCTTTCTTT. It yields the protein CASRPRTGTEAFF.

The chain couples TRBV6-1 to TRBJ1-4; D is possibly TRBD1 (6 bases). V lost 3 bases and J lost 7, with 21 bases in between. The length of the CDR3 is 17 residues. CDR1 MNHNS and CDR2 SASEGT come from the germline V gene. The CDR3: CASSDSYLQGRGEKLFF. CDR3 DNA sequence: TGTGCCAGCAGTGATAGTTACTTGCAGGGGAGAGGTGAAAAACTGTTTTTT.

The chain combines TRBV7-2 with TRBJ2-3, with D perhaps TRBD2 (5 bases). This CDR3 contains 15 residues. The germline gives CDR1 SGHTA, CDR2 FQGNSA. With 5 bases removed from V and 0 bases from J, the gap between germline ends came to 12 bases. CDR3 in DNA: TGTGCCAGCAGCGACCAGAGGGTTAGCACAGATACGCAGTATTTT. Amino acid sequence: CASSDQRVSTDTQYF.

This clone occurred a few times. V and J are TRBV10-2 and TRBJ1-2; D may be TRBD1 (5 bases). The germline gives CDR1 WSHSY, CDR2 SAAADI. There are 15 residues in the CDR3. V lost 0 bases, J lost 3 bases, and 11 bases lay in between. The CDR3 loop is CASSESELGHYGYTF. As DNA, the CDR3 is TGCGCCAGCAGTGAGTCGGAACTGGGGCACTATGGCTACACCTTC.

This clone was observed a few times. The chain is built from TRBV5-4 and TRBJ2-6; D is perhaps TRBD2 (5 bases). Germline V CDR1 and CDR2: SGHNT, YYREEE (reference sequence). With 4 bases removed from V and 4 bases from J, the gap between germline ends came to 15 bases. CDR3 length: 16 amino acids. CDR3 sequence reads: CASSPKLGSGANVLTF. The CDR3 nucleotides are TGTGCCAGCAGCCCTAAGCTAGGGAGCGGGGCCAACGTCCTGACTTTC.

The J gene is TRBJ2-5, the V gene TRBV9; 12 bases fit TRBD2. V gave up 3 bases and J gave up 4 bases; unmatched junction bases: 1. Germline loops: CDR1 SGDLS, CDR2 YYNGEE. This CDR3 region has 14 residues. Written as DNA, the CDR3 is TGTGCCAGCAGCGCGGGACTAGCGGGAGAGACCCAGTACTTC. Translation: CASSAGLAGETQYF.

This clone was seen a few times. The CDR3 sequence is CASSTRGTGGRVSYEQYF. CDR3 in DNA: TGTGCCAGCAGCACCCGTGGGACTGGCGGGAGGGTGTCCTACGAGCAGTACTTC. The rearrangement links TRBV7-2 to TRBJ2-7, with 9 bases fitting TRBD2. Trimming took 5 bases from V and 1 from J; bases not matched to a gene: 15. CDR1 is SGHTA, CDR2 FQGNSA, per germline. The CDR3 contains 18 residues.